The 3 T cell receptor beta chains given below trace back to one sample, sequenced in a study of blood T cell repertoires in COVID-19. Profiling relied on immunoSEQ multiplex PCR, and the TCRdb table lists in-frame clones only, not all of them. This sample has some 290,000 clones, with approximately 91% found just once. Sequencing was carried out using PBMCs or T cells enriched from blood (not recorded which). The receptors derive from a woman aged 25-40 years who had been exposed to COVID-19.

This chain connects TRBV29-1 to TRBJ1-2; unclear D gene. Germline assignment: CDR1 SQVTM and CDR2 ANQGSEA. The CDR3 covers 8 residues. Trimming shortened V by 6 bases and J by 8 bases, and 4 bases separated the two germline ends. The CDR3 DNA sequence: TGCAGCGTCCCGGGCTACACCTTC. Protein product: CSVPGYTF.

This rearrangement joins TRBV6-5 to TRBJ1-5; TRBD1 agrees at 7 bases. Trimming took 7 bases from V and 2 from J; bases not matched to a gene: 8. CDR3 size: 15 residues. CDR1 is MNHEY and CDR2 is SVGAGI in the germline V gene. The CDR3 protein is CASKGTAWGNQPQHF. In DNA, the CDR3 is TGTGCCAGCAAGGGGACAGCTTGGGGCAATCAGCCCCAGCATTTT.

The rearrangement uses TRBV4-1 and TRBJ1-5, with 8 bases aligning to TRBD1. This CDR3 is built from 15 residues. V shed 1 base and J 2 bases; nucleotides not matched to a gene: 1. Germline V gene lookup returns CDR1 MGHRA and CDR2 YSYEKL. The CDR3 DNA sequence: TGCGCCAGCAGCCAAGCGGGACAGGGCAATCAGCCCCAGCATTTT. Translation gives CASSQAGQGNQPQHF.